The clone carrying this T cell receptor (beta chain) was counted ten times or more. The germline gives CDR1 SGDLS, CDR2 YYNGEE. Trimming at V came to 4 bases and at J to 5 bases, leaving 10 bases not matched to a gene. This CDR3 comprises 16 residues. This entry comes from a study of patients and donors after allogeneic stem cell transplantation. TCRdb processed the RT-PCR reads anew with MiXCR; each CDR3 protein has one entry. The sample lists around 240,000 distinct CDR3 sequences; roughly 14% were seen once. The clonotype comes from a human donor who was either an allogeneic HSCT recipient or a stem cell or donor lymphocyte infusion donor (not recorded which). It is not recorded whose cells these are; they may come from a transplant donor. The chain carries TRBV9 and TRBJ2-5, with 11 bases matching TRBD2. Sequencing was performed on blood, either unsorted or a sorted T cell fraction (not recorded which). The DNA for the CDR3 is TGTGCCAGCAGCCCCGTTCTAGCGGGGGGCGGGGAGACCCAGTACTTC. Translated: CASSPVLAGGGETQYF.